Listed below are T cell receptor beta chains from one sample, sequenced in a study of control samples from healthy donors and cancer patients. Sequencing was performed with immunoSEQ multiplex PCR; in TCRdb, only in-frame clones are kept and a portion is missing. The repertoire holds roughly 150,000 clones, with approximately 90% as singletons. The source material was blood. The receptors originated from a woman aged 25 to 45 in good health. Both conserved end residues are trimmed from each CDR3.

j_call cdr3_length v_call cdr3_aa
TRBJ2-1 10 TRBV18 ASSYQKGEQF
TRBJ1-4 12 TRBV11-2 ASSSTPTNEKLF
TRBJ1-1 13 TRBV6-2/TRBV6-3 ASSDSFVATSEAF
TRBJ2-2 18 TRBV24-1 ATSDLGGRVGAAATGELF
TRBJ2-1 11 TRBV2 ASSDFRASEQF
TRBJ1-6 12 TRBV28 ASSFGPKDSPLH
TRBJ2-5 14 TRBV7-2 ASSFVGGGPPETQY
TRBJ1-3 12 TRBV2 ASSEPRSGNTIY
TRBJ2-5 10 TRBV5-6 ASSLGKETQY
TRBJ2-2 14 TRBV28 ASGIGYRGDTGELF
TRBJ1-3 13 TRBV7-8 ASSLSEISGNTIY
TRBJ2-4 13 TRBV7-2 ASSLTGGSENIQY
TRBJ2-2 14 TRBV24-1 ATSDPGRANTGELF
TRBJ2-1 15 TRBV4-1 ASTTGRRESSYNEQF
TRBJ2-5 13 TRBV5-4 ASSFGQGVVETQY
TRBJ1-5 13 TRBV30 AWSSGTVSNQPQH
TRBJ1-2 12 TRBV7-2 ASSLAGNDYGYT
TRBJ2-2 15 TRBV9 ASSVVAGGTNTGELF
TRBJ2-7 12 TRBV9 ASSVATGAYEQY
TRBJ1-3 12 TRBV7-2 ASSPADRGYTIY
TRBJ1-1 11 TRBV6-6 ASSSEGRTEAF
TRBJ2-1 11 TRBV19 ASSIGGLGEQF
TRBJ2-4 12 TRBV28 ASSSGTRGDIQY
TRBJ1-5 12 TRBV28 ASRFGGAGQPQH
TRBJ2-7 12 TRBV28 ASIGAGIFHEQY
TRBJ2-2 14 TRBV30 AWSQHTGYRAGELF
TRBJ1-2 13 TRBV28 ASSEGREADYGYT
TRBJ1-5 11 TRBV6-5 ASSLVSNQPQH
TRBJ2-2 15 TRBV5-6 ASSLFTSGRKDGELF
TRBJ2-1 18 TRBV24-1 ATSDLGGSSGRSSYNEQF
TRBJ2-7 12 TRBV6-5 ASSRVRKAYEQY
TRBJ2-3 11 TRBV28 ASSPGGTDTQY
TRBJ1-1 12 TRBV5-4 ASSLARANTEAF
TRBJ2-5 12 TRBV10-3 AISESKAQETQY
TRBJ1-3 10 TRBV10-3 AVREAGNTIY
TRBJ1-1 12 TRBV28 ASSEADRGTQAF
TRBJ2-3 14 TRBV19 ASSIDKGSFTDTQY
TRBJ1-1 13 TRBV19 ASGILPGQNTEAF
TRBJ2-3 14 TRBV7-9 ASSIYTGGFTDTQY
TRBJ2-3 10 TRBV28 ASSLELNTQY
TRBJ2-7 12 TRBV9 ASSVDMGAYEQY
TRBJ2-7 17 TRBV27 ASRPLSRAGGTTNYEQY
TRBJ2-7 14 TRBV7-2 ASSLDGGMSSYEQY
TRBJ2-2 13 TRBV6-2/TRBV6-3 ASSYGGRHTGELF
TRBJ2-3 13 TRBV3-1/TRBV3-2 ASSPGGMGTDTQY
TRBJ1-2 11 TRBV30 AWSRDTNYGYT
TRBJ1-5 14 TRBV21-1 ASSSWGGTSNQPQH
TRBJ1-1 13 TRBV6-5 ASSYSTGVGAEAF
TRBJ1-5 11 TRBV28 ASSLPGNQPQH
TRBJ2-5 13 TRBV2 ASSERGQTGETQY
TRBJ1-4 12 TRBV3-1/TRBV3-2 ASSRGIAGDKLF
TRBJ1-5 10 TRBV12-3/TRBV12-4 ASSRDNQPQH
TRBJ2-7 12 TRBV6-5 ASIRQASSYEQY